A single sample gave rise to the 21 T cell receptor beta chains below, sequenced in a study of blood T cell repertoires in COVID-19. TCRdb's table, derived via immunoSEQ multiplex PCR, lists solely in-frame clones and lacks some. The sample records about 210,000 clones, roughly 87% being singletons. The sequencing sample was made of PBMCs or T cells enriched from blood (not recorded which). The receptors were gathered from a man in his late teens or twenties with acute COVID-19.

This clone has only a few counts. The gene calls are TRBV2 and TRBJ2-4; 9 bases are shared with TRBD1. The V gene's germline CDR1 is SNHLY and CDR2 FYNNEI. This CDR3 spans 14 amino acids. Trimming took 7 bases from V and 3 from J; bases not matched to a gene: 4. The CDR3 loop reads CASKDRGDKNIQYF. DNA of the CDR3: TGTGCCAGCAAGGACAGGGGAGACAAAAACATTCAGTACTTC.

The rearrangement links TRBV9 to TRBJ2-5, with a weak D call TRBD2 (6 bases). The CDR3 covers 16 residues. V was pared by 2 bases and J by 5 bases, with 19 bases between. CDR1 is SGDLS, CDR2 YYNGEE, per germline. The CDR3 sequence is CASSVTGTGDAETQYF. CDR3 coding DNA: TGTGCCAGCAGCGTGACCGGGACTGGAGATGCGGAGACCCAGTACTTC.

There are a few counts of this clone. The chain employs TRBV10-1 and TRBJ2-7; 10 nucleotides match TRBD2. Germline lookup yields CDR1 WNHNN and CDR2 SYGVQD (reference sequence). Losses at the gene ends were 2 bases for V and 3 bases for J; bases not matched to a gene: 1. This CDR3 region has 14 residues. CDR3 protein: CASSEASGSYEQYF. The CDR3 DNA sequence: TGCGCCAGCAGTGAGGCTAGCGGGAGCTACGAGCAGTACTTC.

The V call is TRBV30, the J call TRBJ1-1; 10 bases line up with TRBD1. Per germline, CDR1 GTSNPN and CDR2 SVGIG (reference sequence). The CDR3 length is 18 residues. The J segment lost 0 bases and the V segment lost 1 base, leaving 11 bases of the junction unmatched. CDR3 DNA sequence: TGTGCCTGGAGTGCGGGGGACAGGGGACCGTTCTTGAACACTGAAGCTTTCTTT. This codes for CAWSAGDRGPFLNTEAFF. Based on the CDR3 plus reference TRBV30 and TRBJ1-1, the full variable domain is SQTIHQWPATLVQPVGSPLSLECTVEGTSNPNLYWYRQAAGRGLQLLFYSVGIGQISSEVPQNLSASRPQDRQFILSSKKLLLSDSGFYLCAWSAGDRGPFLNTEAFFGQGTRLTVV.

The CDR3 loop is CASSQGTVNEKLFF. CDR3 coding DNA: TGCGCCAGCAGCCAGGGGACAGTTAATGAAAAACTGTTTTTT. V is TRBV4-1 and J is TRBJ1-4, with TRBD1 matching 7 bases. CDR3 length: 14 amino acids. With V trimmed by 3 bases and J by 4 bases, 2 bases remained unmatched. In germline, CDR1 is MGHRA, CDR2 YSYEKL.

This sequence joins TRBV7-9 and TRBJ2-1; a possible D gene is TRBD1 (6 bases). Trimming took off 6 bases at V and 5 bases at J, with 8 bases between the two ends. The CDR3 loop spans 12 amino acids. Germline V gives CDR1 SEHNR, CDR2 FQNEAQ (reference sequence). CDR3 sequence (DNA): TGTGCCAGCAGGGGGGCGGACAATGAGCAGTTCTTC. Translated, it gives CASRGADNEQFF.

The chain joins TRBV5-4 to TRBJ2-1; D ambiguous. V gave up 0 bases and J gave up 7 bases, with 8 bases separating them. The germline V gene has CDR1 SGHNT and CDR2 YYREEE (reference sequence). CDR3 length: 13 residues. CDR3 in DNA: TGTGCCAGCAGCTTGGTTGAGCTGAATGAGCAGTTCTTC. Protein sequence: CASSLVELNEQFF.

A single count supports this clone. This CDR3 is CASHRGGSSYNEQFF. Written as DNA, the CDR3 is TGTGCCAGCCATCGGGGGGGGAGTTCCTACAATGAGCAGTTCTTC. The J gene is TRBJ2-1, the V gene TRBV2, with 8 bases fitting TRBD2. The CDR3 is 15 amino acids. Germline V gene sequence: CDR1 SNHLY, CDR2 FYNNEI. Trimming removed 8 bases from V and 1 base from J; junction bases left unmatched: 7.

The chain recombines TRBV9 with TRBJ2-2; a possible D gene is TRBD2 (6 bases). The CDR3 length is 17 residues. Germline V gene lookup returns CDR1 SGDLS and CDR2 YYNGEE. The ends were cut back, 0 bases at V and 7 bases at J, with 19 bases in the middle. CDR3 region: CASSVGSQRALGGELFF. The CDR3, as DNA: TGTGCCAGCAGCGTAGGGTCACAGCGGGCCCTGGGCGGGGAGCTGTTTTTT.

The chain employs TRBV2 and TRBJ2-7; TRBD2 matches at 7 bases. The germline gives CDR1 SNHLY, CDR2 FYNNEI. J gave up 3 bases and V 8 bases, and 7 bases lay outside the gene matches. The CDR3 runs 13 residues. The CDR3 loop is CASRREEDYEQYF. The CDR3 nucleotides read TGTGCCAGCCGCCGGGAGGAGGACTACGAGCAGTACTTC.

V and J are TRBV28 and TRBJ2-6; 11 nucleotides match TRBD2. J gave up 3 bases and V 1 base, and 5 bases lay outside the gene matches. From germline, CDR1 is MDHEN and CDR2 SYDVKM. This CDR3 is built from 18 residues. CDR3 residues: CASSLLNSGRVGANVLTF. The CDR3 DNA reads as TGTGCCAGCAGTTTATTAAATAGCGGGAGGGTTGGGGCCAACGTCCTGACTTTC.

The genes are TRBV11-2 and TRBJ2-1, with TRBD2 matching over 11 bases. The CDR3 is 15 amino acids. The J segment lost 2 bases and the V segment lost 3 bases, leaving 0 bases of the junction unmatched. CDR1 is SGHAT, CDR2 FQNNGV, per germline. In DNA, the CDR3 is TGTGCCAGCAGCTTGACTAGCGGGGCCTACAATGAGCAGTTCTTC. Translation gives CASSLTSGAYNEQFF.

For this clone: The DNA is omitted, as the CDR3 cannot be located on it reliably, and the CDR3 follows TCRdb's listing. The rearrangement links TRBV28 to TRBJ2-7; whether TRBD1, the table's D call, matches the DNA was not checked. The CDR3 is 14 residues long, counting both termini. The germline CDR1 and CDR2 sequences are MDHEN and SYDVKM. The CDR3: CASSFGQGTGGFRF.

The chain joins TRBV28 to TRBJ2-1; 8 nucleotides match TRBD2. The CDR3 has 15 residues. Germline lookup yields CDR1 MDHEN and CDR2 SYDVKM. After removal of 5 bases from V and 4 bases from J, the junction contained 7 bases not matched to a gene. The CDR3 loop reads CASSKLAVQYNEQFF. CDR3 coding DNA: TGTGCCAGCAGTAAACTAGCGGTGCAGTACAATGAGCAGTTCTTC.

This clone was observed once. The CDR3 DNA sequence: TGTGCCTCGGGACTAGCGAGCGAGCAGTACTTC. Residues: CASGLASEQYF. This rearrangement joins TRBV30 to TRBJ2-7; 10 nucleotides agree with TRBD2. The V gene's germline CDR1 is GTSNPN and CDR2 SVGIG (reference sequence). This CDR3 contains 11 residues. Germline trimming cut 7 bases from V and 6 bases from J; bases unmatched to any gene: 3.

The chain uses TRBV10-2 and TRBJ2-1, with a possible D match to TRBD1 (5 bases). This CDR3 has 13 amino acids. CDR1 and CDR2 (germline): WSHSY, SAAADI. The V and J ends lost 6 bases and 9 bases respectively, with 15 bases between them. The CDR3 region has the DNA TGCGCCAGCAGAAGAGACCAAAGGGGTGAGCAGTTCTTC. It yields the protein CASRRDQRGEQFF.

The gene calls are TRBV4-2 and TRBJ2-1, with 14 bases lining up with TRBD2. The V segment lost 4 bases and the J segment 2 bases; nucleotides outside the gene matches: 10. The CDR3 covers 19 residues. Germline assignment: CDR1 LGHNA and CDR2 YNFKEQ. DNA for the CDR3: TGTGCCAGCAGCCGCATAGGACTAGCGGGAGGCGGCGCCTACAATGAGCAGTTCTTC. Residues: CASSRIGLAGGGAYNEQFF.

The V gene is TRBV2, the J gene TRBJ2-7, with TRBD1 matching 11 bases. The CDR3 extends over 12 amino acids. Germline V gene sequence: CDR1 SNHLY, CDR2 FYNNEI. V gave up 6 bases and J gave up 6 bases; unmatched junction bases: 1. CDR3 region: CASRGTGGEQYF. The CDR3 nucleotides read TGTGCCAGCAGGGGGACAGGGGGCGAGCAGTACTTC. Full variable domain (remainder filled in from reference TRBV2 and TRBJ2-7): EPEVTQTPSHQVTQMGQEVILRCVPISNHLYFYWYRQILGQKVEFLVSFYNNEISEKSEIFDDQFSVERPDGSNFTLKIRSTKLEDSAMYFCASRGTGGEQYFGPGTRLTVT.

This rearrangement joins TRBV7-2 to TRBJ2-2; 14 bases line up with TRBD2. The CDR3 sequence is 17 residues long. With 1 base clipped from V and 3 bases from J, the junction kept 1 base outside the gene matches. Germline V gives CDR1 SGHTA, CDR2 FQGNSA. CDR3 sequence reads: CASSLVGLAGDTGELFF. The CDR3 DNA follows: TGTGCCAGCAGCTTAGTGGGACTAGCGGGAGACACCGGGGAGCTGTTTTTT.

This clone appeared a few times. The CDR3 coding sequence is TGTGCCAGCAGTCTACAGGACGGCCATAAGACCCAGTACTTC. It translates to CASSLQDGHKTQYF. This chain uses TRBV6-5 with TRBJ2-5; TRBD1 is a possible D gene (5 bases). CDR1 MNHEY and CDR2 SVGAGI come from the germline V gene. This CDR3 region has 14 residues. Trimming stripped 5 bases from V and 6 bases from J, with 16 bases between.

The J gene is TRBJ2-5, the V gene TRBV5-1; D is perhaps TRBD1 (5 bases). This CDR3 has 15 residues. From germline, CDR1 is SGHRS and CDR2 YFSETQ. V lost 0 bases, J lost 1 base, and 10 bases lay in between. The CDR3 protein is CASSLAGSAQETQYF. The DNA of the CDR3 is TGCGCCAGCAGCTTGGCAGGGTCAGCCCAAGAGACCCAGTACTTC.